The text below deals with one T cell receptor beta chain. The antigen remains unidentified. V shed 2 bases and J 9 bases; nucleotides not matched to a gene: 10. Germline CDR1 and CDR2: SGHTA and FQGNSA. This CDR3 spans 14 amino acids. This entry belongs to a study of T cell responses to AZD1222 COVID-19 vaccine. Study background: Second doses were pooled across both intervals (about 4 or about 12 weeks).

Study conclusions and caveats: Clonal diversity may have been underestimated in mostly white British donors. The study found vaccine-associated CD4 TCRs spanning spike, dominant at 160-218 and 743-854. Repertoires were obtained only post-peak T cell response.

Profiling relied on immunoSEQ multiplex PCR, and the TCRdb table lists in-frame clones only, not all of them. The table shows tens of thousands of clones, with around four fifths occurring only once. This TCR derives from an adult in good health. V usage is TRBV7-2 and J usage is TRBJ2-7; 7 bases agree with TRBD1. Sample: peripheral blood, taken on day 0 of AZD1222 vaccination. The CDR3 sequence is CASSLRITGVGQYF. The CDR3 DNA is TGTGCCAGCAGCTTAAGGATTACAGGGGTAGGGCAGTACTTC.